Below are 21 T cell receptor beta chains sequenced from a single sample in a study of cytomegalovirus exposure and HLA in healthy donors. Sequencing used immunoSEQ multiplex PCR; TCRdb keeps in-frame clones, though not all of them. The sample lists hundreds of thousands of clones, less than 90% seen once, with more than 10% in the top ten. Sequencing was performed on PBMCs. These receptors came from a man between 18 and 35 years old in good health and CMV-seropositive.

CDR3 protein: CASSLETLSYEQYF. The CDR3, as DNA: TGCGCCAGCAGCTTGGAGACACTCTCCTACGAGCAGTACTTC. The chain carries TRBV5-1 and TRBJ2-7, with D unclear. Germline-derived CDR1 and CDR2 are SGHRS and YFSETQ. Trimming removed 0 bases at V and 0 bases at J, with 7 bases between. The CDR3 consists of 14 residues.

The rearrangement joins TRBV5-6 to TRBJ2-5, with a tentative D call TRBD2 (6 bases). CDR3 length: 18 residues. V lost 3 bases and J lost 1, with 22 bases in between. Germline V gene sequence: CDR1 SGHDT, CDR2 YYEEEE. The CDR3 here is CASSSVGYTGVVQETQYF. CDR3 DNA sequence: TGTGCCAGCAGCTCCGTGGGGTATACGGGGGTAGTCCAAGAGACCCAGTACTTC.

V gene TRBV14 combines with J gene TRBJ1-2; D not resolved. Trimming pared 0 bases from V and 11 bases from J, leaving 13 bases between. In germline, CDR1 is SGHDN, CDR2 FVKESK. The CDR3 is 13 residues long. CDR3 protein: CASSQDRQPAYTF. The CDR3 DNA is TGTGCCAGCAGCCAAGATCGACAACCGGCTTACACCTTC.

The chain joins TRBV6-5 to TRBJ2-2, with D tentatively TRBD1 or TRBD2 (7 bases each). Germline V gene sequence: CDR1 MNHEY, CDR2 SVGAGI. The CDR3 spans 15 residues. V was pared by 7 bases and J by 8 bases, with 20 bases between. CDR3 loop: CASTPGGRAAGELFF. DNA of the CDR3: TGTGCCAGCACCCCAGGGGGGAGGGCCGCAGGGGAGCTGTTTTTT.

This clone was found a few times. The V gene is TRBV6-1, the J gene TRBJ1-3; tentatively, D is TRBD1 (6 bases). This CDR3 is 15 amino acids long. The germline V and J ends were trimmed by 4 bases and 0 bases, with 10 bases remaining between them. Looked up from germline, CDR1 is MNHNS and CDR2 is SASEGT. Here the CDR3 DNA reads TGTGCCAGCAGTGGACGGACAGTCTCTGGAAACACCATATATTTT. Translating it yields CASSGRTVSGNTIYF.

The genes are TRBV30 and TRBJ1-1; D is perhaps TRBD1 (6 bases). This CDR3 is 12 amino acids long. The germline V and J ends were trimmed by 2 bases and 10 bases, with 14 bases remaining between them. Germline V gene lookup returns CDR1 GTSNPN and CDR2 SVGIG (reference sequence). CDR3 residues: CAWSSRGAGAFF. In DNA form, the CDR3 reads TGTGCCTGGAGTAGCCGGGGGGCGGGAGCTTTCTTT.

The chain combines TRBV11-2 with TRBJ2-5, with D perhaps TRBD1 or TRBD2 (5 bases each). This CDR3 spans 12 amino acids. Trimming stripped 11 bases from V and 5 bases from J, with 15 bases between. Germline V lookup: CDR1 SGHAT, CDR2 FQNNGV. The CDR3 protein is CAGRGVGETQYF. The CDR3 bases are TGTGCCGGTAGGGGAGTTGGGGAGACCCAGTACTTC.

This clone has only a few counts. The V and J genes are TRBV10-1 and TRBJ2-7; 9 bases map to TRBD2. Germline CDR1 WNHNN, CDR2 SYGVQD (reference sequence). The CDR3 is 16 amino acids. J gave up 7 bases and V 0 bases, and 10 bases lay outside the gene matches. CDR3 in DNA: TGCGCCAGCAGTGAGTCGGGCGGGAGGGCCTCTTATGAGCAGTACTTC. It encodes CASSESGGRASYEQYF.

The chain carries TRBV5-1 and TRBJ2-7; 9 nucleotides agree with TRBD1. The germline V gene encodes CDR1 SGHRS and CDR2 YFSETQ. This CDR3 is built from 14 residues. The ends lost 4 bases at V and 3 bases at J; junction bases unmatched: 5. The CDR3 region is CASSGGTGNYEQYF. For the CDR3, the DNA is TGCGCCAGCAGCGGGGGGACAGGGAACTACGAGCAGTACTTC. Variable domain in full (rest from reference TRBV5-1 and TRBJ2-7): KAGVTQTPRYLIKTRGQQVTLSCSPISGHRSVSWYQQTPGQGLQFLFEYFSETQRNKGNFPGRFSGRQFSNSRSEMNVSTLELGDSALYLCASSGGTGNYEQYFGPGTRLTVT.

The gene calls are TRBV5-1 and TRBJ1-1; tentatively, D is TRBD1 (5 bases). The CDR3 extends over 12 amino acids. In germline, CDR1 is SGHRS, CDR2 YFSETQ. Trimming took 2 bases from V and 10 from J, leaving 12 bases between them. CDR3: CASSLPGHRAFF. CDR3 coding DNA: TGCGCCAGCAGCTTACCCGGACATAGAGCTTTCTTT.

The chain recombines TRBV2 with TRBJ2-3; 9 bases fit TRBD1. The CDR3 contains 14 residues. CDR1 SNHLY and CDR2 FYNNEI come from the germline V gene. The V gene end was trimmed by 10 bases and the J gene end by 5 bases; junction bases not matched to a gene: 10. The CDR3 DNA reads TGTGCCATGCTACAGGGGGCGCGTGGAGATACGCAGTATTTT. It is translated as CAMLQGARGDTQYF.

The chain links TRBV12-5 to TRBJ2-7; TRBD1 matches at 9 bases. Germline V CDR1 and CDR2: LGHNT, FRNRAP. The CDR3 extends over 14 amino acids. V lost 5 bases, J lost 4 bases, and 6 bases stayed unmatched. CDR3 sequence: CASGLGQGRYEQYF. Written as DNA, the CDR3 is TGTGCTAGTGGTCTAGGACAGGGGCGATACGAGCAGTACTTC.

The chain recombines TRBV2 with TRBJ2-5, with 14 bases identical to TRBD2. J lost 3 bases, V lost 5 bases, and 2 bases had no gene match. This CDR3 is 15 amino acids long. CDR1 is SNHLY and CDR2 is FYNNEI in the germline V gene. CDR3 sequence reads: CASSPGLAGEETQYF. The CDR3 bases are TGTGCCAGCAGTCCGGGACTAGCGGGAGAAGAGACCCAGTACTTC. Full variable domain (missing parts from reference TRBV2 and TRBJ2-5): EPEVTQTPSHQVTQMGQEVILRCVPISNHLYFYWYRQILGQKVEFLVSFYNNEISEKSEIFDDQFSVERPDGSNFTLKIRSTKLEDSAMYFCASSPGLAGEETQYFGPGTRLLVL.

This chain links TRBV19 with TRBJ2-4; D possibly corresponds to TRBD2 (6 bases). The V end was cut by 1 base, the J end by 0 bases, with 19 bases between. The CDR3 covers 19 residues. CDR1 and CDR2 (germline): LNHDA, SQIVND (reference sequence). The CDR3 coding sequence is TGTGCCAGTAGTATAGGAGTCAGTCTCGGGGGTAGAGCCAAAAACATTCAGTACTTC. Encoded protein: CASSIGVSLGGRAKNIQYF.

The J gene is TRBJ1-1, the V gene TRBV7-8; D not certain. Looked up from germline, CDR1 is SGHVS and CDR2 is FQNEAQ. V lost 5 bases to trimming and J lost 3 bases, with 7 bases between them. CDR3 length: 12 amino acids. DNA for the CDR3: TGTGCCAGCAGCCCCGGGGACACTGAAGCTTTCTTT. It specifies CASSPGDTEAFF. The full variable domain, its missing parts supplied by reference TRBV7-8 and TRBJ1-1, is GAGVSQSPRYKVAKRGQDVALRCDPISGHVSLFWYQQALGQGPEFLTYFQNEAQLDKSGLPSDRFFAERPEGSVSTLKIQRTQQEDSAVYLCASSPGDTEAFFGQGTRLTVV.

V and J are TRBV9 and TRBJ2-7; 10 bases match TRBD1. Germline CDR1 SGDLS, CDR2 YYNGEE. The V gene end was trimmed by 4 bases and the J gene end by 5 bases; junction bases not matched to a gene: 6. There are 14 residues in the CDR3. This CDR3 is CASSLRQGAHEQYF. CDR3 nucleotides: TGTGCCAGCAGCTTGCGACAGGGGGCGCACGAGCAGTACTTC. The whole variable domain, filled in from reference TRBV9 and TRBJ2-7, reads DSGVTQTPKHLITATGQRVTLRCSPRSGDLSVYWYQQSLDQGLQFLIQYYNGEERAKGNILERFSAQQFPDLHSELNLSSLELGDSALYFCASSLRQGAHEQYFGPGTRLTVT.

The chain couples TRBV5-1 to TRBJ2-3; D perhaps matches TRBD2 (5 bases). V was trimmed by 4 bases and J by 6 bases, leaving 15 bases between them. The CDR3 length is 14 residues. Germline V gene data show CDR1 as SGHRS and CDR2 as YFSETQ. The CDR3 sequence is CASSVQEPGDTQYF. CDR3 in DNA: TGCGCCAGCAGCGTGCAGGAGCCGGGGGATACGCAGTATTTT.

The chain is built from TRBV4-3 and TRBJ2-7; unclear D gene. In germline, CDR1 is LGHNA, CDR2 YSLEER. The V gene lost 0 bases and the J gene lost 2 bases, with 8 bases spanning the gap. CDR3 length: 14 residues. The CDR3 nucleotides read TGCGCCAGCAGCCAAGATTCATCTACCTACGAGCAGTACTTC. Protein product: CASSQDSSTYEQYF.

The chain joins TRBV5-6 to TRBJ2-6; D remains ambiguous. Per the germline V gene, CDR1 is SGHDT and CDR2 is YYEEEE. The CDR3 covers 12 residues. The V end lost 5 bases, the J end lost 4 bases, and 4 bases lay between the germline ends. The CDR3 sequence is CASSGGANVLTF. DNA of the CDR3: TGTGCCAGCAGTGGGGGGGCCAACGTCCTGACTTTC.

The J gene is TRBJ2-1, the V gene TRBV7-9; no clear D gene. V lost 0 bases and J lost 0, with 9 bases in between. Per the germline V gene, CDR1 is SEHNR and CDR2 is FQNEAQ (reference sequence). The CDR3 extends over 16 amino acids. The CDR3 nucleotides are TGTGCCAGCAGCTTAGCGCGACTGGGCTCCTACAATGAGCAGTTCTTC. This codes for CASSLARLGSYNEQFF.

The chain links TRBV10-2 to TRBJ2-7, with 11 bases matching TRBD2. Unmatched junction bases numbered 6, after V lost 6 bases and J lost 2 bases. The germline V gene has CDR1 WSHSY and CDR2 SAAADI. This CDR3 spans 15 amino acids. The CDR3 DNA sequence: TGCGCCAGCAGACTAGCGGGAGAGTCAACCTACGAGCAGTACTTC. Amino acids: CASRLAGESTYEQYF.